Described below is a single TCR beta chain sequence and its context. Antigen unknown. This specimen belongs to a study of T cells in Graves' hyperthyroidism and ophthalmopathy. The study's findings and limits: By a 13 V-J model, ophthalmopathy was set apart from stable hyperthyroidism.

Amplification targeted TCR beta CDR3 regions from RNA transcripts. TCR CDR3 regions were first amplified by RT-PCR with HTBI primers. TCRdb independently ran MiXCR on the multiplex PCR reads; one entry per CDR3 protein. The sample carries 600,000 or so distinct CDR3 sequences, about 14% recorded once. This CDR3 is 13 amino acids long. With 5 bases removed from V and 3 bases from J, the gap between germline ends came to 11 bases. Germline V lookup: CDR1 SGHAT, CDR2 FQNNGV. The source is a woman aged 45-60 years with Graves' ophthalmopathy. V usage is TRBV11-2 and J usage is TRBJ2-7; no reliable D call. The specimen was blood. The DNA of the CDR3 is TGTGCCAGCAGCGAAATTGGGCGCTACGAGCAGTACTTC. Its protein is CASSEIGRYEQYF.